There are many counts of the clone carrying this TCR beta chain. The data are from a study of T-cell reconstitution after alpha-beta-depleted transplantation in children. Preparation of the TCRbeta library involved a method that used unique molecular identifiers. TCRdb ran MiXCR on the PCR reads and lists one entry per CDR3 protein. The table lists around 200,000 distinct CDR3 sequences, about 6.3% of them singletons. Sequences were derived from PBMCs from the stem cell graft donor, sampled from the stem cell graft. This clonotype was sampled from a human donor who donated a stem cell graft to a child with Wiskott-Aldrich syndrome.

Here the CDR3 DNA reads TGCGCCAGCAGCCAAGATCTACAGGTCGTTAGGCAGTACTTC. It translates to CASSQDLQVVRQYF. The genes are TRBV4-3 and TRBJ2-7; D might be TRBD1 (5 bases). The V and J ends lost 0 bases and 9 bases respectively, with 15 bases between them. The CDR3 has 14 residues. CDR1 is LGHNA, CDR2 YSLEER, per germline.